A single TCR beta chain is shown here with its context. Its specificity is unknown. This record belongs to a study of blood T cells in healthy people across ages. The study's findings and limits: The unknown donor CMV status may have confounded expanded clonotype changes. Whereas aged donors had fewer naive CD4+ cells, long-lived donors had more of them and higher diversity.

A second PCR, run for about 7 to 11 cycles, used a sample-barcoded 5' primer plus a J-beta primer mix. Each sample yielded at least 3 million CDR3-containing paired-end reads. TCRdb fed the 5' RACE reads into MiXCR, producing one record per CDR3 protein. Here the sample spans about 1,600,000 distinct CDR3 sequences, about 43% being singletons. The people who gave samples were healthy Caucasians from Russia, aged roughly 6 to 100. Input material: blood. This sequence originates from a woman between 18 and 30 years old in good health.

The CDR3 sequence: CASSFFFSGNTIYF. The CDR3 bases are TGTGCCAGCAGTTTTTTCTTCTCTGGAAACACCATATATTTT. The chain couples TRBV28 to TRBJ1-3, with D unclear. The CDR3 is 14 residues long. Per the germline V gene, CDR1 is MDHEN and CDR2 is SYDVKM. Trimming pared 3 bases from V and 0 bases from J, leaving 6 bases between.